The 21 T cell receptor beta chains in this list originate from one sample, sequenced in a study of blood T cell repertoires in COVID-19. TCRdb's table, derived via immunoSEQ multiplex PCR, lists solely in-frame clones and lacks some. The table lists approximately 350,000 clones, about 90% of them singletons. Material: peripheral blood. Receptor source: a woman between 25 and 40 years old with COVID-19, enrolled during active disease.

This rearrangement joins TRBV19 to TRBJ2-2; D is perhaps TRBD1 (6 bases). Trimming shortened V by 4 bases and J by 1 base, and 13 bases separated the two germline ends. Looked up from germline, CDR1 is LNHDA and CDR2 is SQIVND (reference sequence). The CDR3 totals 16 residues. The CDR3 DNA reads TGTGCCAGTAGTAACAGGGCCACCCGGAACACCGGGGAGCTGTTTTTT. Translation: CASSNRATRNTGELFF.

CDR3 coding DNA: TGTGCCAGCAGCGTAGGAGTCCTAAGCTCCTACGAGCAGTACTTC. Translating gives CASSVGVLSSYEQYF. The genes are TRBV9 and TRBJ2-7; D is ambiguous. The CDR3 consists of 15 residues. CDR1 is SGDLS, CDR2 YYNGEE, per germline. Trimming stripped 0 bases from V and 0 bases from J, with 10 bases between.

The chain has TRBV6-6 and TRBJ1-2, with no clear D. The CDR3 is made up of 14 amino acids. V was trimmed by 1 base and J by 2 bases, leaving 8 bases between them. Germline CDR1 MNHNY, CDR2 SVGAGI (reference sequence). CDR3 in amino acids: CASSYWGGNYGYTF. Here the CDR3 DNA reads TGTGCCAGCAGTTACTGGGGAGGGAACTATGGCTACACCTTC.

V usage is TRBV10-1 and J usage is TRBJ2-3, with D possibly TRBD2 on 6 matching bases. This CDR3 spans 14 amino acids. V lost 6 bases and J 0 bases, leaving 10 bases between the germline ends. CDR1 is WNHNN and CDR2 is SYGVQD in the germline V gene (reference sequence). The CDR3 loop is CASSPGLSTDTQYF. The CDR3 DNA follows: TGCGCCAGCAGCCCGGGACTTAGCACAGATACGCAGTATTTT.

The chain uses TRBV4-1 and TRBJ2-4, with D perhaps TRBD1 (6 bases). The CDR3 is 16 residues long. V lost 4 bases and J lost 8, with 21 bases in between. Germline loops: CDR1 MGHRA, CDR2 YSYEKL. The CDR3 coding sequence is TGCGCCAGCAGCCCAGGCCCCAGACAGCACAGGGACATTCAGTACTTC. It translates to CASSPGPRQHRDIQYF.

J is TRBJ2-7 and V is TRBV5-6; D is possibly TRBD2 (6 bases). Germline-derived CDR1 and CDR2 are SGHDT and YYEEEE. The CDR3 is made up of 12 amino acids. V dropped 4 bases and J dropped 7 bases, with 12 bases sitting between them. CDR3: CASSRGILEQYV. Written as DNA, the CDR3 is TGTGCCAGCAGCCGCGGGATTTTGGAGCAGTACGTC.

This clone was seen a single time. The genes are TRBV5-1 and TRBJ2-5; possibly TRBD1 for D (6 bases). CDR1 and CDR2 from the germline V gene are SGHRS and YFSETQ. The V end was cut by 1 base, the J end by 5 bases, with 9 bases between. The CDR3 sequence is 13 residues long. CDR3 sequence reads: CASSLQGRETQYF. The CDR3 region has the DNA TGCGCCAGCAGCTTGCAGGGGCGCGAGACCCAGTACTTC.

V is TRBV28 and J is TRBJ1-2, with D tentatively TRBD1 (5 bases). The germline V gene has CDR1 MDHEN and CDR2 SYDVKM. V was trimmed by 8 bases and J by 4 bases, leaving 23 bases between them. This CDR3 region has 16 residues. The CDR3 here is CASGALGQLAAYGYTF. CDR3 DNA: TGTGCCAGCGGGGCCCTCGGTCAATTGGCCGCCTATGGCTACACCTTC.

The CDR3 DNA is TGTGCCAGTAGTATCGGGAGGGTTAGGAACACCGGGGAGCTGTTTTTT. It encodes CASSIGRVRNTGELFF. The rearrangement uses TRBV19 and TRBJ2-2; TRBD2 matches at 8 bases. Unmatched junction bases numbered 4, after V lost 3 bases and J lost 1 base. CDR3 size: 16 residues. The germline V gene has CDR1 LNHDA and CDR2 SQIVND (reference sequence).

The CDR3 nucleotides read TGCGCCAGCAGCCCCCGGGGGGGCACTGAAGCTTTCTTT. Its protein is CASSPRGGTEAFF. The chain is built from TRBV5-1 and TRBJ1-1, with D perhaps TRBD1 (5 bases). The CDR3 length is 13 residues. Germline CDR1 and CDR2: SGHRS and YFSETQ. Trimming shortened V by 4 bases and J by 4 bases, and 11 bases separated the two germline ends.

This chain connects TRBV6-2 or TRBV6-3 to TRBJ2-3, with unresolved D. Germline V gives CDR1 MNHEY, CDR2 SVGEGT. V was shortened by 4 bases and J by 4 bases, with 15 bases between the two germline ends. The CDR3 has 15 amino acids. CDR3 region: CASSLMERIADTQYF. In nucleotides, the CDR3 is TGTGCCAGCAGTTTGATGGAGAGGATCGCAGATACGCAGTATTTT.

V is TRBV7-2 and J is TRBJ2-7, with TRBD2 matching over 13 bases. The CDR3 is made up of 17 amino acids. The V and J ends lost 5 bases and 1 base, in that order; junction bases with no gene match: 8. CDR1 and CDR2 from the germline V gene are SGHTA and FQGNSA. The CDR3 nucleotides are TGTGCCAGCAGCGAAACTAGCGGGGGGGCGGAATCCTACGAGCAGTACTTC. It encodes CASSETSGGAESYEQYF.

The CDR3 DNA reads as TGTGCCAGTAGTATAAAGATTTTGGGGGGGCAGGCCACTGAAGCTTTCTTT. It specifies CASSIKILGGQATEAFF. The chain combines TRBV19 with TRBJ1-1; D possibly corresponds to TRBD1 (6 bases). V lost 2 bases to trimming and J lost 4 bases, with 20 bases between them. Looked up from germline, CDR1 is LNHDA and CDR2 is SQIVND (reference sequence). The CDR3 runs to 17 residues.

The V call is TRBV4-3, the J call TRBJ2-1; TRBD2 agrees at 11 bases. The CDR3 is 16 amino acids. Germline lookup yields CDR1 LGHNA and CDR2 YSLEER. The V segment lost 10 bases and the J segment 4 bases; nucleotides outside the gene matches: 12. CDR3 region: CAITSGRGKVYNEQFF. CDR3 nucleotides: TGCGCCATTACTAGCGGGAGAGGAAAAGTTTACAATGAGCAGTTCTTC.

Here the CDR3 DNA reads TGCGCCAGCAGCTCGCGGGACAGTTCCTACGAGCAGTACTTC. Encoded protein: CASSSRDSSYEQYF. V and J are TRBV5-1 and TRBJ2-7, with D perhaps TRBD1 (7 bases). This CDR3 contains 14 residues. CDR1 is SGHRS, CDR2 YFSETQ, per germline. V lost 3 bases and J 1 base, leaving 11 bases between the germline ends.

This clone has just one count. The CDR3 sequence: CATSDSDSSYNEQFF. The CDR3 nucleotides read TGTGCCACCAGTGATTCTGACAGTTCCTACAATGAGCAGTTCTTC. The rearrangement uses TRBV24-1 and TRBJ2-1; weak D call: TRBD1 (5 bases). This CDR3 has 15 residues. V was trimmed by 2 bases and J by 1 base, leaving 8 bases between them. Germline assignment: CDR1 KGHDR and CDR2 SFDVKD.

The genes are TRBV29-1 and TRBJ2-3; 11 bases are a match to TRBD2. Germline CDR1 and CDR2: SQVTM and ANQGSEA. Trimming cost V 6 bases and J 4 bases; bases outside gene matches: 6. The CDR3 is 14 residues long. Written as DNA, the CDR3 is TGCAGCGTATTCCTAGCGGGGGGCGCAGATACGCAGTATTTT. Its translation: CSVFLAGGADTQYF.

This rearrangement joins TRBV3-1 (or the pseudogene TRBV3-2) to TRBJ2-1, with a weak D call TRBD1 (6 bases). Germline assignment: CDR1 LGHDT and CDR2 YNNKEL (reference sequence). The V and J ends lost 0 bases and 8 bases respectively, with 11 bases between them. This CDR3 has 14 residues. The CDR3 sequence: CASSQEPTGHEQFF. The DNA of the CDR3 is TGTGCCAGCAGCCAAGAACCAACAGGGCATGAGCAGTTCTTC.

The CDR3 here is CASSPVRVANEKLFF. Here the CDR3 DNA reads TGTGCCAGCAGTCCTGTGCGGGTAGCTAATGAAAAACTGTTTTTT. V usage is TRBV28 and J usage is TRBJ1-4; D is ambiguous. Trimming pared 5 bases from V and 3 bases from J, leaving 13 bases between. This CDR3 comprises 15 residues. Germline V gives CDR1 MDHEN, CDR2 SYDVKM.

The CDR3 sequence: CASSQDRQGLNQPQHF. CDR3 DNA: TGTGCCAGCAGCCAGGACCGACAGGGGCTCAATCAGCCCCAGCATTTT. The V and J genes are TRBV5-5 and TRBJ1-5, with 8 bases lining up with TRBD1. CDR1 is SGHKS and CDR2 is YYEKEE in the germline V gene (reference sequence). CDR3 length equals 16 residues. J gave up 3 bases and V 4 bases, and 9 bases lay outside the gene matches.

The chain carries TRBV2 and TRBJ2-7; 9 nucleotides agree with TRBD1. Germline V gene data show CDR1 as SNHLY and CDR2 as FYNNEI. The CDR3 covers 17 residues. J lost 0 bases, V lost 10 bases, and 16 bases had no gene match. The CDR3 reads CATPKGGQGINSYEQYF. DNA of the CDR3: TGTGCCACACCCAAAGGGGGACAGGGCATCAACTCCTACGAGCAGTACTTC.